This T cell receptor (beta chain) was profiled in a study of identical twins. Study-level points and caveats: The presence of invariant MAIT and iNKT cells could partly confound analyses of zero-insertion sequences. Those out-of-frame alpha sequences shared by twins showed an excess of low generation probability.

Details on this clonotype: No antigen is known for it.

Through template switching, a universal primer site was introduced, and the cDNA contained unique molecular identifiers. MiXCR, applied by TCRdb to the 5' RACE reads, yields one record per CDR3 protein. Here the sample spans roughly 700,000 distinct CDR3 sequences, less than 10% being singletons. Healthy Caucasian individuals made up all the donors. The data were also submitted as part of a second study, on yellow fever vaccine responses in identical twins.

The receptor's source is a woman between 18 and 30 years old in good health. What was sequenced was PBMCs.

The CDR3 DNA reads as TGTGCCAGCAGCGCTAGTCCGGGGTACCAAGAGACCCAGTACTTC. As protein: CASSASPGYQETQYF. J is TRBJ2-5 and V is TRBV9, with a tentative D call TRBD2 (5 bases). CDR3 length: 15 residues. The germline CDR1 and CDR2 sequences are SGDLS and YYNGEE. The ends were cut back, 3 bases at V and 0 bases at J, with 12 bases in the middle.